This T cell receptor beta chain was recovered during a study of breast tumors, draining lymph nodes, adjacent tissues. Whole-study findings and limits: Data only fit, rather than demonstrated, lymph node origin of most tumor T cells. Tumor and nontumor repertoires were significantly more similar in luminal-like than in basal-like breast cancer. Tumor TCR diversity was below lymph nodes but above nontumor tissue.

Many counts were recorded for this clonotype. No antigen is known for it. From the multiplex PCR reads, TCRdb called clonotypes with MiXCR, one entry per CDR3 protein. The table shows 85,000 to 130,000 distinct CDR3 sequences, with around 30% occurring only once. Breast cancer patients provided tissue from their axillary draining lymph nodes. The sequence was obtained from a female donor with breast cancer. Some clones in this sample may be carry-over from other donors' samples. Sample: axillary lymph node tissue.

The CDR3 DNA follows: TGCGCCAGCAGCTCTATAGGCACAGATACGCAGTATTTT. Protein product: CASSSIGTDTQYF. This rearrangement joins TRBV5-1 to TRBJ2-3; D remains unclear. The ends were cut back, 3 bases at V and 1 base at J, with 6 bases in the middle. The CDR3 length is 13 residues. Germline assignment: CDR1 SGHRS and CDR2 YFSETQ.